One and the same sample provided the 8 T cell receptor beta chains below, sequenced in a study of CXCR3-negative and CXCR3-positive naive CD8 T cells. Their specific antigens are unknown. Points from the study as a whole: Researchers report that CXCR3-positive naive cells carry more hydrophobic TRB CDR3s than CXCR3-negative naive cells.

Carrying UMI labels, the TRB cDNA libraries were prepared through 5' RACE. TCRdb reanalyzed the 5' RACE reads, giving one entry per CDR3 protein sequence and no DNA. This sample carries around 60,000 distinct CDR3 sequences, with more than 0.45% going to the ten biggest clones. Source material: naive CXCR3+ CD8+ T cells from blood. Subset of the sample: CD45RO-CCR7+CD27+CD95- naive CD8+ T cells expressing CXCR3 (TNR3+). These receptors originate from a human donor in good health. Some clones in this sample may be carry-over from other donors' samples.

V and J are TRBV20-1 and TRBJ1-1; lacking DNA, the TRBD1 call made by TCRdb goes unchecked. The CDR3 runs 14 residues. The germline CDR1 and CDR2 sequences are DFQATT and SNEGSKA (reference sequence). The CDR3 spells CSARVGQGGFEAFF.

This chain connects TRBV4-1 to TRBJ2-7; TCRdb's D call of TRBD2 is untestable without DNA. The germline CDR1 and CDR2 sequences are MGHRA and YSYEKL. The CDR3 has 16 amino acids. CDR3 in amino acids: CASSPPTGGAIGEQYF.

The chain employs TRBV2 and TRBJ2-1; as DNA is missing, the TRBD1 call by TCRdb cannot be tested. Looked up from germline, CDR1 is SNHLY and CDR2 is FYNNEI. This CDR3 region has 13 residues. CDR3 in amino acids: CASRNRDYIEQFF.

This rearrangement joins TRBV7-2 to TRBJ2-1. This CDR3 region has 13 residues. Germline V gene data show CDR1 as SGHTA and CDR2 as FQGNSA. CDR3 loop: CASSSNPINEQFF.

The CDR3 sequence is CASSPFLGTGLIANTGELFF. This chain connects TRBV27 to TRBJ2-2; without DNA, the TCRdb call of TRBD1 cannot be checked. Germline V gene data show CDR1 as MNHEY and CDR2 as SMNVEV (reference sequence). The CDR3 is 20 residues long.

J is TRBJ1-5 and V is TRBV12-3 or TRBV12-4. The CDR3 has 15 residues. The CDR3 here is CASSLEGNSNQPQHF.

The V call is TRBV6-6, the J call TRBJ1-1; TCRdb's D gene call, TRBD1, goes unchecked for lack of DNA. Germline loops: CDR1 MNHNY, CDR2 SVGAGI (reference sequence). This CDR3 has 13 amino acids. CDR3 residues: CATWGEGNTEAFF.

The chain recombines TRBV6-6 with TRBJ2-1; TCRdb designates TRBD1, a call that cannot be tested without DNA. Germline V CDR1 and CDR2: MNHNY, SVGAGI (reference sequence). The CDR3 is made up of 15 amino acids. Here the CDR3 reads CAIRGVRSSYNEQFF.